The sequence of this T cell receptor (beta chain) was determined in a study of CD8+CD57+ T cells in acquired aplastic anemia. Genomic DNA provided the template from which TCR beta VDJ and CDR3 profiles were obtained. One entry per CDR3 protein results from TCRdb running MiXCR on the reads. The data hold approximately 380,000 distinct CDR3 sequences, with about two thirds observed a single time. CDR3 size: 15 residues. V was trimmed by 5 bases and J by 8 bases, leaving 22 bases between them. The germline V gene has CDR1 SGHTA and CDR2 FQGNSA. This clonotype was picked up one time. The rearrangement joins TRBV7-2 to TRBJ2-7, with D perhaps being TRBD1 or TRBD2 (5 bases each). The specimen was sorted CD4+, CD8+, or CD8+CD57+ T cells (not recorded which) from PBMCs. The clonotype was recovered from a human donor in good health, serving as a control. CDR3 sequence: CASSTGAGLSDQQYF. CDR3 DNA sequence: TGTGCCAGCAGCACCGGGGCCGGCCTCTCCGACCAGCAGTACTTC.